Sequencing of this TCR beta chain was carried out in a study of blood T cell repertoires in COVID-19. Source study methods: Nucleated cell number was recorded as an estimate derived from reference gene primer amplification. Sequencing was performed with immunoSEQ multiplex PCR; in TCRdb, only in-frame clones are kept and a portion is missing. V, J and clone size are taken as reported in that table, and D and trimming were inferred from the DNA itself. The data hold 210,000 or so clones, with almost 85% observed a single time. This sequence originates from a man between 45 and 60 years old with COVID-19, enrolled during active disease. The specimen was peripheral blood.

The CDR3 DNA follows: TGTGCTAGTGGTTTGTTACAGCCCCAGGTTTATAGCAATCAGCCCCAGCATTTT. Its translation is CASGLLQPQVYSNQPQHF. The chain combines TRBV12-5 with TRBJ1-5, with D unclear. Germline CDR1 reads LGHNT; CDR2 reads FRNRAP. Trimming removed 2 bases from V and 0 bases from J, with 17 bases in between. This CDR3 comprises 18 residues.